The sequence of this T cell receptor beta chain was determined in a study of T cells in localized non-small cell lung cancer. The study, taken as a whole, reports: With higher T cell density in blood came longer overall survival. Peak T cell clonality was found in uninvolved adjacent lung, exceeding tumor. In adjacent lung, a median about 54 of the top 100 tumor clones were found. Without multi-region sequencing, intratumor heterogeneity could not be excluded.

With respect to this clone: Its specificity is not known.

Per germline, CDR1 SGHRS and CDR2 YFSETQ. This CDR3 is 15 amino acids long. V lost 3 bases and J lost 4; bases outside the gene matches: 2. Sequencing was performed with immunoSEQ multiplex PCR; in TCRdb, only in-frame clones are kept and a portion is missing. The sample includes 20,000 to 30,000 clones, about 91% of them seen just once. The TCR was taken from a woman aged 40 to 75 with stage III lung adenocarcinoma. The sample was peripheral blood mononuclear cells, taken before any cancer treatment. The chain links TRBV5-1 to TRBJ2-3; 13 nucleotides match TRBD2. The CDR3 loop is CASSSGLAGADTQYF. The CDR3 DNA reads TGCGCCAGCAGCTCCGGACTAGCGGGAGCAGATACGCAGTATTTT.